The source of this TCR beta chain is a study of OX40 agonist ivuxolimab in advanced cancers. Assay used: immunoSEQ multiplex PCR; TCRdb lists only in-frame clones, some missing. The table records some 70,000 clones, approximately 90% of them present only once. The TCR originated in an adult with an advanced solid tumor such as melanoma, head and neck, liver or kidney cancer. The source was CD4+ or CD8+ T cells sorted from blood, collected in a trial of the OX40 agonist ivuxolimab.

CDR3: CASSLEGAGTYNEQFF. CDR3 in DNA: TGTGCCAGCAGCTTGGAAGGGGCGGGAACATACAATGAGCAGTTCTTC. The gene calls are TRBV5-4 and TRBJ2-1, with a tentative D call TRBD2 (6 bases). The germline CDR1 and CDR2 sequences are SGHNT and YYREEE (reference sequence). The CDR3 is made up of 16 amino acids. Between the trimmed V and J ends, which lost 0 bases and 4 bases, there was a span of 14 bases.